This T cell receptor (beta chain) was identified in a study of cytomegalovirus exposure and HLA in healthy donors. The PCR made use of 60 Vbeta and 13 Jbeta primers. Clones were read by immunoSEQ multiplex PCR, and TCRdb kept only the in-frame ones, dropping some. The table has 150,000 to 200,000 clones, 81% seen once. CDR3 length: 16 amino acids. V was clipped by 6 bases and J by 2 bases; unmatched bases: 6. Germline-derived CDR1 and CDR2 are MGHDK and SYGVNS. Source material: PBMCs. This clonotype was sampled from a woman between 50 and 59 years old in good health and CMV-seronegative. V gene TRBV25-1 combines with J gene TRBJ2-5, with 13 bases identical to TRBD2. The chain's CDR3 is CASRPGTSGTQETQYF. DNA for the CDR3: TGTGCCAGCAGACCCGGGACTAGCGGGACACAAGAGACCCAGTACTTC.